A selection of T cell receptor beta chains follows, all from one sample in a study of shared clonotypes between healthy human individuals. Produced via immunoSEQ multiplex PCR; TCRdb's table is partial and in-frame only. The table includes about 680,000 clones, around 73% detected once. Sequenced: memory CD4+ T cells sorted from blood. These receptors originate from a woman younger than 45 in good health. CDR3s leave out the opening cysteine and the closing phenylalanine or tryptophan.

j_gene	v_gene	CDR3aa
TRBJ1-1	TRBV5-1	ASSLHLRNTEAF
TRBJ2-1	TRBV29-1	SVVSPGRAYNEQF
TRBJ2-7	TRBV30	AWSVLGYEQY
TRBJ1-1	TRBV2	ASTRGGTEAF
TRBJ2-1	TRBV29-1	SVAPFNEQF
TRBJ1-5	TRBV6-6	ASRKQTTSNQPQH
TRBJ2-5	TRBV11-2	ASSLAGTSYETQY
TRBJ2-1	TRBV5-6	ASSLASGRRVNEQF
TRBJ2-7	TRBV6-1	ASSDKSGRRVEQY
TRBJ1-5	TRBV28	ASRPGTGGLQPQH
TRBJ1-5	TRBV28	ASSPQGAIQPQH
TRBJ1-4	TRBV15	ATSREASRATNEKLF
TRBJ1-5	TRBV5-8	ASSWDQTNQPQH
TRBJ2-7	TRBV19	ASSNQGTGTYEQY
TRBJ2-1	TRBV9	ASSVVVSGPAV
TRBJ2-3	TRBV7-9	ASSLGGTRTDTQY
TRBJ2-7	TRBV7-8	ASSRGLSGSYEQY
TRBJ1-2	TRBV29-1	SVVGWQGKKGGDYGYT
TRBJ2-3	TRBV11-3	ASSPGTGGYTDTQY
TRBJ1-4	TRBV5-4	ASSPQGANEKLF
TRBJ1-5	TRBV6-1	ASSEIRGQPQH
TRBJ2-7	TRBV7-6	ASSLIAGGEHEQY
TRBJ2-1	TRBV2	ASSGLAGYNEQF
TRBJ2-2	TRBV2	ASRDTGLAGVSGELF
TRBJ1-5	TRBV16	ASSRTSNQPQH
TRBJ2-1	TRBV15	ATSPKREWDEQF
TRBJ2-2	TRBV5-1	ASRVRGAAGELF
TRBJ2-5	TRBV15	ATSRDRLVGGTQY
TRBJ1-6	TRBV30	AWSVHSYNSPLH
TRBJ2-7	TRBV7-9	ASNDSPIPSTGDEQY
TRBJ2-3	TRBV15	ATSARRSTDTQY
TRBJ2-3	TRBV27	ASSRERVDTQY
TRBJ2-6	TRBV4-1	ASSQGPTRGANVLT
TRBJ1-5	TRBV6-5	ASSRDRDKPQH
TRBJ2-1	TRBV7-3	ASSLSGEQF
TRBJ2-1	TRBV9	ASSVVIGTDYNEQF
.	TRBV28	ASRSWGQGRYEQY
TRBJ2-1	TRBV27	ASSLGVGASGAEQF
TRBJ2-3	TRBV6-5	ASSQGDTQY
TRBJ1-5	TRBV18	ASSQGQGNQPQH
TRBJ2-7	TRBV28	ASHGQGPTYEQY
TRBJ2-7	TRBV7-5	VRSPGGEQY
TRBJ2-7	TRBV15	ATSRKKTSGISSYEQY
TRBJ2-1	TRBV21-1	ASSSREREANNEQF
TRBJ2-7	TRBV4-1	ASSQDVAGWYEQY
TRBJ2-5	TRBV9	ASSPTGGNQETQY
TRBJ2-5	TRBV7-6	ASSAVLETQY
TRBJ2-2	TRBV6-5	ASRTGQLNTGELF
TRBJ2-3	TRBV2	ASREGTSGETSTDTQY
TRBJ1-2	TRBV11-1	ASSLQGAGDGYT
TRBJ2-1	TRBV28	ASNPGLGVINEQF
TRBJ2-4	TRBV19	ASSISTSGSLNQY
TRBJ1-3	TRBV30	AWSVPYLGGYTIY
TRBJ2-7	TRBV2	ASISRPYEQY
TRBJ2-7	TRBV7-2	ASSLEVNNYEQY
TRBJ2-1	TRBV7-2	ASSLVLAGGHNEQF
TRBJ2-7	TRBV6-5	ASSYEWGREQY
TRBJ2-1	TRBV7-7	ASSPSTSTHEQF